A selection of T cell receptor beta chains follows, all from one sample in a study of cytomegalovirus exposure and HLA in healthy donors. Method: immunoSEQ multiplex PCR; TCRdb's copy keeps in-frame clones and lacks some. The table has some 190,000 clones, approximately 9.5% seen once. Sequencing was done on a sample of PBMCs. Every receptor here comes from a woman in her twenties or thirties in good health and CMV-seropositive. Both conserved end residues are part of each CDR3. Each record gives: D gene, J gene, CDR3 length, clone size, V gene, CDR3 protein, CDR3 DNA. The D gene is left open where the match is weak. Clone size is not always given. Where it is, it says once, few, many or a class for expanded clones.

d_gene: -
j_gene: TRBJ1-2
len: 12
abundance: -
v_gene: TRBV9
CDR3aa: CASSATGSGYTF
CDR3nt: TGTGCCAGCAGCGCTACAGGGAGTGGCTACACCTTC

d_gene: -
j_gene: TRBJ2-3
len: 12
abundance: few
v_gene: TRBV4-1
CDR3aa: CASSLGADTQYF
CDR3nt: TGCGCCAGCAGCCTGGGAGCAGATACGCAGTATTTT

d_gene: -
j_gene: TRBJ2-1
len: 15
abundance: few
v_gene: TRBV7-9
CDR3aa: CASSLASGFDNEQFF
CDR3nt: TGTGCCAGCAGCTTAGCTTCGGGTTTCGACAATGAGCAGTTCTTC

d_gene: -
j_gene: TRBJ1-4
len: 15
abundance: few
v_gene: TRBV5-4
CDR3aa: CASSSAGGPNEKLFF
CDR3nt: TGTGCCAGCAGCTCTGCTGGGGGCCCAAATGAAAAACTGTTTTTT

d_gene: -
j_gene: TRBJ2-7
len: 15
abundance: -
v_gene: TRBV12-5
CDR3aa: CASGLGAGLSYEQYF
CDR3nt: TGTGCTAGTGGTTTGGGTGCGGGGCTGTCCTACGAGCAGTACTTC

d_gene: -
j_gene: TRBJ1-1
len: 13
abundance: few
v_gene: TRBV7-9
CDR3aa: CASSLAQGTQAFF
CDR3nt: TGTGCCAGCAGCTTAGCTCAGGGCACCCAAGCTTTCTTT

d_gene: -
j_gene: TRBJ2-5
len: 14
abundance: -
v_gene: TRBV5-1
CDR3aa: CASSRSLASETQYF
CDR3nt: TGCGCCAGCAGCAGGTCCCTAGCCTCGGAGACCCAGTACTTC

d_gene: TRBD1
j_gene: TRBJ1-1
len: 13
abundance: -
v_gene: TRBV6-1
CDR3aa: CASSRQGRTEAFF
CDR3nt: TGTGCCAGCAGTAGACAGGGTAGGACTGAAGCTTTCTTT

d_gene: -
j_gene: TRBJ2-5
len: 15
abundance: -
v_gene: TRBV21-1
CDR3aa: CASSAPTQGAETQYF
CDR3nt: TGTGCCAGCAGCGCGCCTACCCAGGGGGCAGAGACCCAGTACTTC

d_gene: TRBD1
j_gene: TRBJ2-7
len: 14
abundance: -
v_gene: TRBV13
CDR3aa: CASSPGQGLGEQYF
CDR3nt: TGTGCCAGCAGCCCGGGACAGGGTTTGGGCGAGCAGTACTTC

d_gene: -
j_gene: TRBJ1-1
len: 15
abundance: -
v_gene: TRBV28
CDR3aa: CASSRPPEREGEAFF
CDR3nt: TGTGCCAGCAGTCGACCCCCGGAAAGGGAGGGTGAAGCTTTCTTT

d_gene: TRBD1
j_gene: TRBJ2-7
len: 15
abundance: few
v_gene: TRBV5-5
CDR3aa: CASSFSGTGLYEQYF
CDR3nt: TGTGCCAGCAGCTTTTCCGGGACAGGGCTCTACGAGCAGTACTTC

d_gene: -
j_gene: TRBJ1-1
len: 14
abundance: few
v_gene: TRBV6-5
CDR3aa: CASSEYRGEAEAFF
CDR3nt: TGTGCCAGCAGTGAATACCGAGGGGAGGCTGAAGCTTTCTTT

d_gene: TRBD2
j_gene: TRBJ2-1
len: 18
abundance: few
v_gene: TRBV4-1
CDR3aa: CASSPEGLAGGQGNEQFF
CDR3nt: TGCGCCAGCAGCCCCGAGGGACTAGCGGGAGGCCAGGGCAATGAGCAGTTCTTC

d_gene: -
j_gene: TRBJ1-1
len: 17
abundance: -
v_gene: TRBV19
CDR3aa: CASSMRAGAPMNTEAFF
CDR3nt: TGTGCCAGTAGTATGCGGGCAGGGGCGCCCATGAACACTGAAGCTTTCTTT

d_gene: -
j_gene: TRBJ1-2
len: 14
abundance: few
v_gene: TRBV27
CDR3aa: CASSLSGLASGYTF
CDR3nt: TGTGCCAGCAGTTTATCGGGTCTAGCGAGCGGCTACACCTTC

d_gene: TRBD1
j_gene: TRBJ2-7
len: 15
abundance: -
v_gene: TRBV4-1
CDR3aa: CASSQALWDSYEQYF
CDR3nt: TGCGCCAGCAGCCAAGCCCTATGGGACAGCTACGAGCAGTACTTC

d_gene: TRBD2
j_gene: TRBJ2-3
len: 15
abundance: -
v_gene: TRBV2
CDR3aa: CASTLSGRSTDTQYF
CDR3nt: TGTGCCAGCACCTTGAGCGGGAGAAGTACAGATACGCAGTATTTT

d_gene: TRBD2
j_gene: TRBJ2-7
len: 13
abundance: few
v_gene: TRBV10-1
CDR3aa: CASSLAGGHEQYF
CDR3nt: TGCGCCAGCAGTCTAGCGGGAGGGCACGAGCAGTACTTC

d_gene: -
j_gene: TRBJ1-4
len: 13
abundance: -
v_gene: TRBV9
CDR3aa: CASSVDRNEKLFF
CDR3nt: TGTGCCAGCAGCGTAGATCGGAATGAAAAACTGTTTTTT

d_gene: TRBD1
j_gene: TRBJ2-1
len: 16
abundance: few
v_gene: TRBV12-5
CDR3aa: CASGLPPGQAHNEQFF
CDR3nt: TGTGCTAGTGGTTTGCCTCCGGGACAGGCCCACAATGAGCAGTTCTTC

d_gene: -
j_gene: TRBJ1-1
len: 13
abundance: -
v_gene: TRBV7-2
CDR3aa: CASSLERDTEAFF
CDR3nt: TGTGCCAGCAGCTTAGAACGGGACACTGAAGCTTTCTTT

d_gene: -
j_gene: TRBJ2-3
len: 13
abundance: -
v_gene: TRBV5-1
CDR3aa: CASSFYTTDTQYF
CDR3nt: TGCGCCAGCAGCTTCTATACCACAGATACGCAGTATTTT

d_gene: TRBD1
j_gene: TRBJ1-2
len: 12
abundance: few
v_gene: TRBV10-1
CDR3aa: CASSDRGQGYTF
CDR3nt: TGCGCCAGCAGCGACAGGGGACAAGGCTACACCTTC

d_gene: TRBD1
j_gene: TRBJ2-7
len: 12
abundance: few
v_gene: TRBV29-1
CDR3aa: CSATGTAYEQYF
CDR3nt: TGCAGCGCGACCGGGACAGCCTACGAGCAGTACTTC

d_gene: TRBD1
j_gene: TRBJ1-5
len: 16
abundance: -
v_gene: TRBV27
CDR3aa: CASRLLGQGINQPQHF
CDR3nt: TGTGCCAGCAGGCTGTTGGGACAGGGAATCAATCAGCCCCAGCATTTT

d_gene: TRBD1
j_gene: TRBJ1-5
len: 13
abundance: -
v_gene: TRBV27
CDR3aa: CASSYRGFQPQHF
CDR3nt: TGTGCCAGCAGTTACAGGGGATTTCAGCCCCAGCATTTT

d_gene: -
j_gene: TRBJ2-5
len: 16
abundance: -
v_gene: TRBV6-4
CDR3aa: CASSEGGAYCQETQYF
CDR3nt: TGTGCCAGCAGTGAGGGGGGGGCATATTGCCAAGAGACCCAGTACTTC

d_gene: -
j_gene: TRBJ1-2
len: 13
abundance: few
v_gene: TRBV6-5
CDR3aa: CASSYSGDYGYTF
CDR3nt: TGTGCCAGCAGTTATTCAGGGGACTATGGCTACACCTTC

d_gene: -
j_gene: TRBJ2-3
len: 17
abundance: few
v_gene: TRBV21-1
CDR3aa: CASSRGQGSLSTDTQYF
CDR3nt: TGTGCCAGCAGCAGAGGACAGGGGTCCCTTAGCACAGATACGCAGTATTTT

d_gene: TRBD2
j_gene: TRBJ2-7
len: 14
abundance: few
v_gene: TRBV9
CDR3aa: CASSEAGSSYEQYF
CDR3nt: TGTGCCAGCAGCGAAGCGGGAAGCTCCTACGAGCAGTACTTC

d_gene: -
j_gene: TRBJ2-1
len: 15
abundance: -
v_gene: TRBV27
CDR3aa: CASSLSYSSYNEQFF
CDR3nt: TGTGCCAGCAGTCTTTCGTATAGCTCCTACAATGAGCAGTTCTTC